The present entry profiles one T cell receptor beta chain with its context. Compared with germline, one end of the junction differs, possibly owing to a read error. The data originate from a study of tumor and adjacent non-tumor tissue in lung cancer. RNA was extracted from bulk tissue without any cell sorting. This non-tumor lung sample came from over 3 cm beyond the tumor edge. Germline lookup yields CDR1 DFQATT and CDR2 SNEGSKA (reference sequence). CDR3 length equals 15 residues. A modified ARM-PCR protocol with three rounds of nested PCR amplified TCRbeta. From the multiplex PCR reads, TCRdb called clonotypes with MiXCR, one entry per CDR3 protein. This sample has 81,000 or so distinct CDR3 sequences; approximately 78% occur once, and the top ten carry about 47%.

The rearrangement joins TRBV20-1 to TRBJ2-1; 10 bases are shared with TRBD2. The sample comprised distant non-tumor lung tissue. This receptor was identified in a man in his sixties with non-small cell lung cancer. CDR3 residues: CSTLGLASSYNEHFF. The CDR3 coding sequence is TGCAGTACTCTGGGACTAGCGAGCTCCTACAATGAGCACTTCTTC.